This T cell receptor (beta chain) was obtained from a study of T cell responses to AZD1222 COVID-19 vaccine. Sequencing was performed with immunoSEQ multiplex PCR; in TCRdb, only in-frame clones are kept and a portion is missing. The sample includes some 120,000 clones, 84% of them seen just once. CDR3 length: 14 residues. Trimming took off 1 base at V and 6 bases at J, with 10 bases between the two ends. In germline, CDR1 is LNHNV, CDR2 YYDKDF (reference sequence). The sequence was collected from an adult who received the AZD1222 COVID-19 vaccine. The J gene is TRBJ1-5, the V gene TRBV15, with TRBD1 as a possible D gene (6 bases). The starting material was peripheral blood, obtained 28 days after the second AZD1222 dose. The CDR3 sequence is CATSRGGGRQPQHF. CDR3 sequence (DNA): TGTGCCACCAGCAGAGGAGGGGGACGTCAGCCCCAGCATTTT.